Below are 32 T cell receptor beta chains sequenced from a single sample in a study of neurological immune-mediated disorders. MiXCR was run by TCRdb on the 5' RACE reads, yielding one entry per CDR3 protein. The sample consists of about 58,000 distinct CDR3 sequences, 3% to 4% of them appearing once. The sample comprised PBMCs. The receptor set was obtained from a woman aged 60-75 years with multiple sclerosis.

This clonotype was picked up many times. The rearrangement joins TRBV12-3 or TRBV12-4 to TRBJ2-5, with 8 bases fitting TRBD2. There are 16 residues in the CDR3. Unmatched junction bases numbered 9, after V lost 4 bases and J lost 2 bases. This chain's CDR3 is CASSWAGASGQETQYF. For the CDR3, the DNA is TGTGCCAGCAGTTGGGCCGGGGCTAGCGGGCAAGAGACCCAGTACTTC.

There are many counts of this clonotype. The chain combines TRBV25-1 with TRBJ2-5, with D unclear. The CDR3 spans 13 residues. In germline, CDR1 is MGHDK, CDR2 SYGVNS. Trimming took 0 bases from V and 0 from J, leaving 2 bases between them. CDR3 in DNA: TGTGCCAGCAGTGAATACCACCAAGAGACCCAGTACTTC. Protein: CASSEYHQETQYF.

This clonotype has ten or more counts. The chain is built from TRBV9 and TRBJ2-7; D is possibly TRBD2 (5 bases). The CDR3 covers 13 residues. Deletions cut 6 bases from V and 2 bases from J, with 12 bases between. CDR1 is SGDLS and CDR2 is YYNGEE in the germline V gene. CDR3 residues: CASNSGSPYEQYF. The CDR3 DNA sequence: TGTGCCAGCAATAGTGGGAGTCCCTACGAGCAGTACTTC.

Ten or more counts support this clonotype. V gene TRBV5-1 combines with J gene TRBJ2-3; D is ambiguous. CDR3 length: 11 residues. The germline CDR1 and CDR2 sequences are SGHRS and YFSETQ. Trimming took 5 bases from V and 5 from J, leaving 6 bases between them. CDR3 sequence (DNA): TGCGCCAGCAGAAGAGAAGATACGCAGTATTTT. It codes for CASRREDTQYF.

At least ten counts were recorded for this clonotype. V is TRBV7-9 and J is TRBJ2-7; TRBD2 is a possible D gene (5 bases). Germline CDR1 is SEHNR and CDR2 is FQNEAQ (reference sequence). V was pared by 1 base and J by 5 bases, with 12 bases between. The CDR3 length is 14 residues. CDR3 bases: TGTGCCAGCAGCTTAGGACGGGCCGGGGACGAGCAGTACTTC. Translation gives CASSLGRAGDEQYF.

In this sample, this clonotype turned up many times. Here the CDR3 reads CASSSHSGGPHTQYF. DNA of the CDR3: TGTGCCAGCAGCTCCCATAGCGGAGGTCCGCATACGCAGTATTTT. The rearrangement links TRBV11-2 to TRBJ2-3; D may be TRBD2 (6 bases). The CDR3 loop spans 15 amino acids. Per germline, CDR1 SGHAT and CDR2 FQNNGV. V was pared by 4 bases and J by 7 bases, with 18 bases between.

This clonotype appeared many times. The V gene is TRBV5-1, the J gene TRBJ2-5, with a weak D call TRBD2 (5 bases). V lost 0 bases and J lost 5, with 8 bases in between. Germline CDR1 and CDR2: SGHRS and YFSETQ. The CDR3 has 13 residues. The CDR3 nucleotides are TGCGCCAGCAGCTTGGTCCCTAGCGAGACCCAGTACTTC. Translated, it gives CASSLVPSETQYF.

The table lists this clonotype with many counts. The CDR3 protein is CSAKGPGLYYNEQFF. In DNA form, the CDR3 reads TGCAGCGCCAAAGGTCCGGGACTTTACTACAATGAGCAGTTCTTC. The chain joins TRBV29-1 to TRBJ2-1; maybe TRBD2 (6 bases). V lost 7 bases and J 3 bases, leaving 19 bases between the germline ends. Germline-derived CDR1 and CDR2 are SQVTM and ANQGSEA. The CDR3 is made up of 15 amino acids.

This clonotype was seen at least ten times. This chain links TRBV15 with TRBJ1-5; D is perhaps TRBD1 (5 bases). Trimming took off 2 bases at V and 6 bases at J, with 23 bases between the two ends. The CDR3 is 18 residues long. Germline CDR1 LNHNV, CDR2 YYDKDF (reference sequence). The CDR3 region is CATSRPLRQGIFRQPQHF. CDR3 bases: TGTGCCACCAGCAGACCCCTCCGGCAGGGAATTTTCCGTCAGCCCCAGCATTTT.

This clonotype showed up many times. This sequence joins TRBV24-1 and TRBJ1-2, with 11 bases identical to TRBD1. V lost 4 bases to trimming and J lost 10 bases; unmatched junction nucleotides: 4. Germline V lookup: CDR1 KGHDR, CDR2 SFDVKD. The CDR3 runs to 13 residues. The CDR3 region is CATSEDRGLDYTF. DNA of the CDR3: TGTGCCACCAGTGAGGACAGGGGGCTGGACTACACCTTC.

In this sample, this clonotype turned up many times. CDR3 coding DNA: TGCGCCAGCAGCTCCAGACAGGGGGCAGAGACCCAGTACTTC. Protein product: CASSSRQGAETQYF. The rearrangement uses TRBV5-1 and TRBJ2-5; 10 bases are a match to TRBD1. V lost 3 bases, J lost 4 bases, and 3 bases stayed unmatched. Germline assignment: CDR1 SGHRS and CDR2 YFSETQ. This CDR3 spans 14 amino acids.

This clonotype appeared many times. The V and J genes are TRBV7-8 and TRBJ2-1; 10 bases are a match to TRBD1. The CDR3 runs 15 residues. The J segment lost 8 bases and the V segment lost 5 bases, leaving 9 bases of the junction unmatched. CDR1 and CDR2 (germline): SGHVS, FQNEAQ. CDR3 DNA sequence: TGTGCCAGCAGCATAAGAGGGACAGGGGCGGATGAGCAGTTCTTC. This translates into CASSIRGTGADEQFF. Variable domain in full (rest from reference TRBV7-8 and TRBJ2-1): GAGVSQSPRYKVAKRGQDVALRCDPISGHVSLFWYQQALGQGPEFLTYFQNEAQLDKSGLPSDRFFAERPEGSVSTLKIQRTQQEDSAVYLCASSIRGTGADEQFFGPGTRLTVL.

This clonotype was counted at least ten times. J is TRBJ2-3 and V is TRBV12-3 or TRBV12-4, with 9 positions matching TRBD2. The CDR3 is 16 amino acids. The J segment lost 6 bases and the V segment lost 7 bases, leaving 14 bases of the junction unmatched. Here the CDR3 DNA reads TGTGCCAGCACCCTCAGAATAGCGGGGGACGGGGATACGCAGTATTTT. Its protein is CASTLRIAGDGDTQYF.

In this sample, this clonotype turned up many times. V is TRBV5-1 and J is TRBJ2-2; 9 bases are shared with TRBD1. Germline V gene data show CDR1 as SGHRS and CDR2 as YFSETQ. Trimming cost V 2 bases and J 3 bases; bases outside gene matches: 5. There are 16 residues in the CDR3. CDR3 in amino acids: CASSLQGAVDTGELFF. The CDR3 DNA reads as TGCGCCAGCAGCTTACAGGGGGCGGTCGACACCGGGGAGCTGTTTTTT.

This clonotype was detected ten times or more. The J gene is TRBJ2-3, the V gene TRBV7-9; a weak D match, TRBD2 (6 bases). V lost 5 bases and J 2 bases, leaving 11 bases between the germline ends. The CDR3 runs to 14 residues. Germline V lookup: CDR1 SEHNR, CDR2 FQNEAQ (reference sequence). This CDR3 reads CASSRGLSTDTQYF. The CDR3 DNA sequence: TGTGCCAGCAGCCGAGGACTATCCACAGATACGCAGTATTTT.

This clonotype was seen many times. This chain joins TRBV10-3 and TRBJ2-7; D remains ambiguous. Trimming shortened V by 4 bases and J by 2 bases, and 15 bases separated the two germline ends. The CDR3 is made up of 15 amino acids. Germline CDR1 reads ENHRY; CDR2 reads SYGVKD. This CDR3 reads CAISGSPTNTYEQYF. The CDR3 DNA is TGTGCCATCAGTGGCTCCCCCACCAACACCTACGAGCAGTACTTC.

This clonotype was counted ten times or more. CDR3: CASSWGTGGETQYF. DNA of the CDR3: TGTGCCAGCAGTTGGGGGACAGGGGGAGAGACCCAGTACTTC. The V gene is TRBV12-3 or TRBV12-4, the J gene TRBJ2-5; 11 positions agree with TRBD1. The CDR3 runs to 14 residues. The ends lost 4 bases at V and 4 bases at J; junction bases unmatched: 2.

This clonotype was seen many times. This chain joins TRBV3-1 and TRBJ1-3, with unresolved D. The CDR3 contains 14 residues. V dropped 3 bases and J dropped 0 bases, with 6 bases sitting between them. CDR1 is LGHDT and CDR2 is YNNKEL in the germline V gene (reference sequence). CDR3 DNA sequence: TGTGCCAGCAGCCAGGCCGTCTCTGGAAACACCATATATTTT. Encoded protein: CASSQAVSGNTIYF. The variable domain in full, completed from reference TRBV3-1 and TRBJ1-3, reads DTAVSQTPKYLVTQMGNDKSIKCEQNLGHDTMYWYKQDSKKFLKIMFSYNNKELIINETVPNRFSPKSPDKAHLNLHINSLELGDSAVYFCASSQAVSGNTIYFGEGSWLTVV.

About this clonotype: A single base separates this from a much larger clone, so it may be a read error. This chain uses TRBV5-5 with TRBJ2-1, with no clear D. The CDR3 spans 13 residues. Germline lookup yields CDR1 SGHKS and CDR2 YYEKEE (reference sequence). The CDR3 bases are TGTGCCAGCAGTTCTATCGGACCCAATGCGCAGTTCTTC. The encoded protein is CASSSIGPNAQFF.

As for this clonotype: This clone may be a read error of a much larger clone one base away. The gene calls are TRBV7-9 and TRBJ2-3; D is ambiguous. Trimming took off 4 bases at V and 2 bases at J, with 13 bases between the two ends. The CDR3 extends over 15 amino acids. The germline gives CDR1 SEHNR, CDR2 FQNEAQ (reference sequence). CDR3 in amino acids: CASSSKGFPTDTQYF. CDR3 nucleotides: TGTGCCAGCAGCTCCAAAGGGTTCCCCACAGATACGCAGTATTTT.

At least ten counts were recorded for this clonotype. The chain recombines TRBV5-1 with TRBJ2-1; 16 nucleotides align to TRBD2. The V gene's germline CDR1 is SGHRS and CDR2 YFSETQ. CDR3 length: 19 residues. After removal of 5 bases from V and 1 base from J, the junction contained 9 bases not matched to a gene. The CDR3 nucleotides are TGCGCCAGCAGGGGCTCCGGGACTAGCGGGAGGGCGTCCTACAATGAGCAGTTCTTC. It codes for CASRGSGTSGRASYNEQFF.

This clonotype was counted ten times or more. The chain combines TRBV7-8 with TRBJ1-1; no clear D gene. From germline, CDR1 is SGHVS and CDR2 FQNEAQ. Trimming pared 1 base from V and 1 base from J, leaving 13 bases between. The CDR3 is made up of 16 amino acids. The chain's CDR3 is CASSLVRGIENTEAFF. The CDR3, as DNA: TGTGCCAGCAGCTTAGTTCGAGGGATTGAGAACACTGAAGCTTTCTTT.

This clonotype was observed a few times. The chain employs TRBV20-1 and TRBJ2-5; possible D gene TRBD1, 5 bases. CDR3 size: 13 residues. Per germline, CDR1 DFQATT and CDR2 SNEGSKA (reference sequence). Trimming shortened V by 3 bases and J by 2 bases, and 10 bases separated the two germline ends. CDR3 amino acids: CSASDQGQETQYF. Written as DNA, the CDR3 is TGCAGTGCTAGTGACCAGGGACAAGAGACCCAGTACTTC.

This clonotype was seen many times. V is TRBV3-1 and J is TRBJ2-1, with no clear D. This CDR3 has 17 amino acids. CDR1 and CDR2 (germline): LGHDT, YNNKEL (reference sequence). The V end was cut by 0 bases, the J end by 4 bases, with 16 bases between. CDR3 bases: TGTGCCAGCAGCCAAGAAGCCTTTGCGTCGAGTTACAATGAGCAGTTCTTC. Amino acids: CASSQEAFASSYNEQFF.

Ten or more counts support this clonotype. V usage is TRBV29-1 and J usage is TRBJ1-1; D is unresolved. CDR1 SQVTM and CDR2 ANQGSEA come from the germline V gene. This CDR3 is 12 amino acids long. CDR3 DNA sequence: TGCAGTGACCGCACCGCGAACACTGAAGCTTTCTTT. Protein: CSDRTANTEAFF.

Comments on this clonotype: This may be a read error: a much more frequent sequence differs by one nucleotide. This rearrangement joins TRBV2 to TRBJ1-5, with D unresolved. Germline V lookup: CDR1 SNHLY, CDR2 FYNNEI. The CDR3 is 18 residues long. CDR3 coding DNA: TGTGCCAGCAGCGAAACCACCGGCCTTTCGCATAGCAATCAGCCCCAGAATTTT. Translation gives CASSETTGLSHSNQPQNF.

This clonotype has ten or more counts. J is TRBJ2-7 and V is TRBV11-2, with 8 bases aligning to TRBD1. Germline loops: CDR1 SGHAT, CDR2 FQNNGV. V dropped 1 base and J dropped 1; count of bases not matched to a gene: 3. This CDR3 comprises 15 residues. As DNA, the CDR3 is TGTGCCAGCAGCTTAGGATGGACAGGGTCCTACGAGCAGTACTTC. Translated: CASSLGWTGSYEQYF.

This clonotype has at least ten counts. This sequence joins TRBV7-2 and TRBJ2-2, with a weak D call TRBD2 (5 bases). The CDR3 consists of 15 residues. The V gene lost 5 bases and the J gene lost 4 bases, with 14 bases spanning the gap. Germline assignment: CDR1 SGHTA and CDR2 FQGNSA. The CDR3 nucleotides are TGTGCCAGCAGCCTGACGGAGGCTGCCACCGGGGAGCTGTTTTTT. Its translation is CASSLTEAATGELFF.

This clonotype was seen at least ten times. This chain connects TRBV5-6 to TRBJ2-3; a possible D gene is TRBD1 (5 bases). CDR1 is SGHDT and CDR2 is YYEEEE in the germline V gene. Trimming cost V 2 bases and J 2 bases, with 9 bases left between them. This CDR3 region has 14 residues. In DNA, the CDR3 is TGTGCCAGCAGCTTAGGGGCCCACACAGATACGCAGTATTTT. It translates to CASSLGAHTDTQYF. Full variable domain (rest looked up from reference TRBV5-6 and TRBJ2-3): DAGVTQSPTHLIKTRGQQVTLRCSPKSGHDTVSWYQQALGQGPQFIFQYYEEEERQRGNFPDRFSGHQFPNYSSELNVNALLLGDSALYLCASSLGAHTDTQYFGPGTRLTVL.

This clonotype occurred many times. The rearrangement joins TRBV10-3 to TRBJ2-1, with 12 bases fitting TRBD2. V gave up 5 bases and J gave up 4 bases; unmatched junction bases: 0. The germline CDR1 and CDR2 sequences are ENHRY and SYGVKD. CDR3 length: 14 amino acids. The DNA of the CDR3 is TGTGCCATCAGTCTAGCGGGAGGGTACAATGAGCAGTTCTTC. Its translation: CAISLAGGYNEQFF.

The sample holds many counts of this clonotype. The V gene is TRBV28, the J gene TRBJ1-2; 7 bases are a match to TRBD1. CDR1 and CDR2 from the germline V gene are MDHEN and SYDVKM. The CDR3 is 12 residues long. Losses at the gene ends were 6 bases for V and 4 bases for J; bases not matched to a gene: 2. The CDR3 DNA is TGTGCCAGCAGCCGGACAGGCTATGGCTACACCTTC. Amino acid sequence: CASSRTGYGYTF.

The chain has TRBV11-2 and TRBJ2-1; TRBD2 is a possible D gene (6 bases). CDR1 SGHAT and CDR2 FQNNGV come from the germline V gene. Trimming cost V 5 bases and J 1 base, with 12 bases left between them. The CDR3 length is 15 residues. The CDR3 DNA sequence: TGTGCCAGCAGCCACCTAGCGTCGTCCTACAATGAGCAGTTCTTC. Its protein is CASSHLASSYNEQFF.